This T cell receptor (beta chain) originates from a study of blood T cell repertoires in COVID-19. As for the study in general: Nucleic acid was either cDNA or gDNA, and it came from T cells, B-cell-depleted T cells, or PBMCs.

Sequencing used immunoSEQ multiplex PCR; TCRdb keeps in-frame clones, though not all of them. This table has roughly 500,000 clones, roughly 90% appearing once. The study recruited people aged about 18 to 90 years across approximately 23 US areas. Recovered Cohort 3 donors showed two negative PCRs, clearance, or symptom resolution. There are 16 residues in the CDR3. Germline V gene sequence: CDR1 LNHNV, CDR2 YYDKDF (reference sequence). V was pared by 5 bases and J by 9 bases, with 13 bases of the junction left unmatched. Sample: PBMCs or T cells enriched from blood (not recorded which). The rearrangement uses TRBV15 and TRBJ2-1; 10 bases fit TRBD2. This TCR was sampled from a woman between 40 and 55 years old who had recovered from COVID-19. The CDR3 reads CATSWGSSGSVSEQFF. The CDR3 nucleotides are TGTGCCACCAGCTGGGGCTCTAGCGGGAGCGTCAGTGAGCAGTTCTTC.